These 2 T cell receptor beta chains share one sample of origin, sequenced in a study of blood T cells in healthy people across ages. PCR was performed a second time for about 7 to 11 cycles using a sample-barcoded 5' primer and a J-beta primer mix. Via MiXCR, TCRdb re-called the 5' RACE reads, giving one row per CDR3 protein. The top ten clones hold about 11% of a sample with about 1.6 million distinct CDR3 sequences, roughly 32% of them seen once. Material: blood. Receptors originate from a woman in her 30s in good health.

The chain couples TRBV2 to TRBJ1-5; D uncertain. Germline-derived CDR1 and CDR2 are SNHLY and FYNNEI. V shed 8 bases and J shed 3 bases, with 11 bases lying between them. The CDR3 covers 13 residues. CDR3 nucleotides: TGTGCCAGCGGAAGGGAAACCAATCAGCCCCAGCATTTT. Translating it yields CASGRETNQPQHF.

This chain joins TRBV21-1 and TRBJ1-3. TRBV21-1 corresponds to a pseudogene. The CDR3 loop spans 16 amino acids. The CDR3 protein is CASSNSGGRFGNTIYF. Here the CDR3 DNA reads TGTGCCAGCAGCAATTCCGGAGGGAGGTTTGGAAACACCATATATTTT.